The T cell receptor (beta chain) described here comes from a study of a mutant IDH1 vaccine in newly diagnosed glioma. Study details: Before enrollment, the patients had been treated with radiotherapy alone, temozolomide alone, or both together. Most of them had received both.

Stated time point: baseline, week 1 (first vaccination visit). This sample's treatment: pre-vaccination baseline after standard-of-care therapy. The repertoire was sequenced with immunoSEQ multiplex PCR; TCRdb's copy has only in-frame clones and lacks some. Found here are some 19,000 clones, around 82% of them singletons; the top ten hold 5% to 6%. The length of the CDR3 is 14 residues. The trim removed 1 base at V and 5 bases at J, leaving 2 bases unmatched. The germline CDR1 and CDR2 sequences are LNHNV and YYDKDF (reference sequence). Study-level points and caveats: The vaccine induced immune responses, and these occurred in approximately 94% of patients. Pseudoprogression showed no apparent link to changes in top peripheral T cell clonotypes.

On this clone itself: Its antigen is undetermined.

This chain links TRBV15 with TRBJ2-1, with TRBD1 identical over 7 bases. The input for sequencing was PBMCs, taken from a glioma patient treated with radiotherapy, temozolomide or both. This sequence was found in a man in his forties or fifties with glioma. In DNA, the CDR3 is TGTGCCACCAGCAGAGGGACAGGAGACAATGAGCAGTTCTTC. This gives the protein CATSRGTGDNEQFF.